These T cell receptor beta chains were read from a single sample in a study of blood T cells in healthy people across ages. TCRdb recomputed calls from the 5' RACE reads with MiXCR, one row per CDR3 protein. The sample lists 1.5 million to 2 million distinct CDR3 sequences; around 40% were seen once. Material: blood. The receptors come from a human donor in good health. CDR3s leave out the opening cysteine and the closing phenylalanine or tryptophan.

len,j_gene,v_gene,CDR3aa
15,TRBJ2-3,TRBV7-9,ASSSPKAGGDTDTQY
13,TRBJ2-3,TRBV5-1,ASSLTPTGPNTQY
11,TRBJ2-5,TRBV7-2,ASSSVRRETQY
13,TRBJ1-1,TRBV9,ASSTRGTANTEAF
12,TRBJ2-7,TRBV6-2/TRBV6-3,ASRPGHGFNEQY
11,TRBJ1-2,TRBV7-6,ASSVTGVYGYT
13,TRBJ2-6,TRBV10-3,AIRDTGVGANVLT
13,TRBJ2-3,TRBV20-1,SARILAGGPDTQY
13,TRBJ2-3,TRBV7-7,ASSPAGGRRDTQY
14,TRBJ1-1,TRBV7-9,ASTLVRGTGKAEAF
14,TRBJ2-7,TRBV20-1,SARDLAGGQLYEQY
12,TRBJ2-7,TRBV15,ATSRGGALDEQY
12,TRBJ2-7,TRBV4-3,ASSQEHRGGEQY
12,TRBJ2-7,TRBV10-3,AISATSGEYEQY
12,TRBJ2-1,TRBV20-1,SAGPGVWDNEQF
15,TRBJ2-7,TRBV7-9,ASSLSVYKRSSYEQY
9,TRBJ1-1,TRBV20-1,SASTGAEAF
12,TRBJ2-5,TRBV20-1,SVLAGAEAKTQY
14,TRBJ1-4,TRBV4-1,ASSQDLGGTNEKLF
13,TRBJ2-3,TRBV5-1,ASRELAGSPDTQY
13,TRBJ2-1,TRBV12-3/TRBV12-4,ASTIRTASYNEQF
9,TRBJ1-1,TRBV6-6,AIGQGDGAF
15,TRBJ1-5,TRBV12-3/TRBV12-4,ASSQGDRAYGNQPQH
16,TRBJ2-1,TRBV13,ASSLGEAGASSYNEQF
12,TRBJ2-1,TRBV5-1,ASSLQGSDGEQF
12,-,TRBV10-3,AISEGRGLHEQY
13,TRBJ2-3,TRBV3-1,ASSRWTEGTDTQY